This T cell receptor beta chain comes out of a study of T cell clonotyping in hematopoietic cell transplantation (dated by TCRdb to 2020 to 2022). At the level of the whole study: A total of 130 or so blood samples were gathered in the study from a few dozen consecutive transplant recipients along with their related donors. Recruitment of patients was conducted between September 2015 and early 2017, and follow-up was continued until late 2020 or death. Study-level results and caveats: Broader TCR repertoire diversity after transplant was predicted by Inverse Simpson Index values from donors and from recipients before transplant. Just a small fraction of recipient repertoires overlapped with donor repertoires, and more than 95% appeared de novo at the given depth. After transplant, TCR diversity in recipients dropped, and pathologically expanded clonotypes climbed progressively between day 30 and day 180. The sample size was limited, and because cells were not sorted, the contributions of CD4 and CD8 repertoires could not be separated.

With the immunoSEQ assay, which is a bias-controlled multiplex PCR relying on V- and J-specific primers, TCR beta CDR3 regions were amplified from genomic DNA. In a second PCR step, the CDR3 amplicons were tagged with a proprietary barcode plus Illumina adapter sequences. CDR3 libraries were sequenced on an Illumina MiSeq instrument. In the source study's methods: immunoSEQ Analyzer 3.0 was used for export and quality control, with R Bioconductor and Immunarch used for downstream analyses. Only productive rearrangements in the normalized downsampled data set went into calculating the repertoire metrics. Clonotypes larger than 5 templates in the normalized cohort were defined as pathologically expanded. Repertoire diversity was measured with the Inverse Simpson Index. CMV-specificity analyses were carried out on the non-normalized data set to capture all clonotypes. This is the immuneACCESS table as TCRdb keeps it, with only in-frame sequences that have V and J called. A part of the clones is gone; compared with another copy, unresolved V genes explain less than half, and the rest is unexplained. For V, J and clone size, that table is used; D and trimming come from the DNA. For this sample there are tens of thousands of clones; less than 95% appear just once. The leading ten clones occupy roughly 0.85% of the sample.

As regards this clone: It lacks a known antigen. One base away there is no much larger clone; base qualities are not given.

The CDR3 has 13 amino acids, counting the end cysteine and phenylalanine. Of the read, only the CDR3 DNA is kept; its 39 bases are in frame from base 1. According to the germline V gene (reference sequence), CDR1 reads MNHEY and CDR2 reads SMNVEV. V lost 2 bases and J lost 0 bases; the stretch between them is 4 bases long. For TCR beta sequencing, blood samples came from the related transplant donors. Nuclei Lysis Solution was used to extract genomic DNA from fresh or cryopreserved unfractionated peripheral blood mononuclear cells. Sequencing used peripheral blood mononuclear cells. This chain is built from TRBV27 and TRBJ1-2; no confident D gene assignment can be made. The receptor's source is a woman in her forties or fifties in good health. Some clones in this sample may be carry-over from other donors' samples. CDR3 loop: CASSLEANYGYTF. The nucleotide sequence reads TGTGCCAGCAGTTTAGAAGCTAACTATGGCTACACCTTC.